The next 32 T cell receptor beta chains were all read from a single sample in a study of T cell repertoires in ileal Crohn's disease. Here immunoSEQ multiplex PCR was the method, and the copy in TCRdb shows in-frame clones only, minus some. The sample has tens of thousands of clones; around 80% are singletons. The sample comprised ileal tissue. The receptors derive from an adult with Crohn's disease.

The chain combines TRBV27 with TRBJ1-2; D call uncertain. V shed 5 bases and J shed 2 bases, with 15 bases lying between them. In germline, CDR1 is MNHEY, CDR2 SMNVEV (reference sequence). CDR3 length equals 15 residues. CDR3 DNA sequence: TGTGCCAGCAGTCCCCTTGTAGGGAGGAACTATGGCTACACCTTC. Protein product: CASSPLVGRNYGYTF.

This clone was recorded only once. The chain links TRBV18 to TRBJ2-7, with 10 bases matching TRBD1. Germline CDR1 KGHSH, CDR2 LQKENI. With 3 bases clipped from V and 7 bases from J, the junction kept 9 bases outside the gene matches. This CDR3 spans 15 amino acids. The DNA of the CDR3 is TGTGCCAGCTCACCCGGACAGGGGGGGTTAATGGAGCAGTACTTC. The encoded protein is CASSPGQGGLMEQYF.

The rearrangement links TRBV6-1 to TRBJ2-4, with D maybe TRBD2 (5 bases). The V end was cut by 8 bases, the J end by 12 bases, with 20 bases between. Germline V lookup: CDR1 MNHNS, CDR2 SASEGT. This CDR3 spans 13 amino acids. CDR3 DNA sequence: TGTGCCAGCCATGGCTACCTGGGCGCGGGTCAGTACTTC. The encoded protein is CASHGYLGAGQYF.

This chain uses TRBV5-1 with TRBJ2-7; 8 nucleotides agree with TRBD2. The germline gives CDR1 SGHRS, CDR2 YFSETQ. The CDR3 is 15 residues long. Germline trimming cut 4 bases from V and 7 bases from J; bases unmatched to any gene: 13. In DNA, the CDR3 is TGCGCCAGCAGCGTTGCGTCGCGGGGGGCCGGGGAGCAGTACTTC. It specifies CASSVASRGAGEQYF.

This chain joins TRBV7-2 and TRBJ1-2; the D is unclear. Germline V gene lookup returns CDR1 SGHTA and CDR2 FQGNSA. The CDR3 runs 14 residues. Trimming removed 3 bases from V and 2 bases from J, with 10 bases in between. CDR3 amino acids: CASSLGGPNYGYTF. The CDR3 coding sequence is TGTGCCAGCAGCTTGGGAGGCCCAAACTATGGCTACACCTTC. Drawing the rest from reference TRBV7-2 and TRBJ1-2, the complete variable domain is GAGVSQSPSNKVTEKGKDVELRCDPISGHTALYWYRQSLGQGLEFLIYFQGNSAPDKSGLPSDRFSAERTGGSVSTLTIQRTQQEDSAVYLCASSLGGPNYGYTFGSGTRLTVV.

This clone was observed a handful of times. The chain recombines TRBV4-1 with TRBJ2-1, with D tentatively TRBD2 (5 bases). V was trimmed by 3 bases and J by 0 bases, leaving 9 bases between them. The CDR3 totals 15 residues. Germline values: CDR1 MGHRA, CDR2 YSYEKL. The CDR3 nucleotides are TGCGCCAGCAGCCAGTCTGAGGGCTCCTACAATGAGCAGTTCTTC. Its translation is CASSQSEGSYNEQFF.

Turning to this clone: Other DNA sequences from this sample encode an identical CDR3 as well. The CDR3 DNA sequence: TGCGCCAGCAGCAACGGGCAGGGGGCATCGGGAACTGAAGCTTTCTTT. Its translation is CASSNGQGASGTEAFF. The chain combines TRBV5-1 with TRBJ1-1, with TRBD1 identical over 8 bases. The length of the CDR3 is 16 residues. Per the germline V gene, CDR1 is SGHRS and CDR2 is YFSETQ. Germline trimming cut 4 bases from V and 5 bases from J; bases unmatched to any gene: 13.

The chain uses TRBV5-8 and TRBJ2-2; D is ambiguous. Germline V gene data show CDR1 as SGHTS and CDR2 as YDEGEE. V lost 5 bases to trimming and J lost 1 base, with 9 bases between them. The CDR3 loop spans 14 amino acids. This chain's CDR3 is CASRGTVNTGELFF. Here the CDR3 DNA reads TGTGCCAGCAGGGGCACGGTGAACACCGGGGAGCTGTTTTTT.

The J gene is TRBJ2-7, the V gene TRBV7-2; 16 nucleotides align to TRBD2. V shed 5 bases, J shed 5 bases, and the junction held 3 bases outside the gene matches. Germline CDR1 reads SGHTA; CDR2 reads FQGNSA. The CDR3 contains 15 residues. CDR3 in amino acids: CASSPGLAGGNEQYF. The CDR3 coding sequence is TGTGCCAGCAGCCCGGGACTAGCGGGGGGGAACGAGCAGTACTTC.

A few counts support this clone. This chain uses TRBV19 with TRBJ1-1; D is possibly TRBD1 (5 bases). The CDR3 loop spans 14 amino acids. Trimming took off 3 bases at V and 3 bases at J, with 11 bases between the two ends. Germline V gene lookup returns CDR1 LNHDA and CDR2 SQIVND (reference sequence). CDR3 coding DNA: TGTGCCAGTAGTATCTCGGGGGTTCACACTGAAGCTTTCTTT. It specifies CASSISGVHTEAFF.

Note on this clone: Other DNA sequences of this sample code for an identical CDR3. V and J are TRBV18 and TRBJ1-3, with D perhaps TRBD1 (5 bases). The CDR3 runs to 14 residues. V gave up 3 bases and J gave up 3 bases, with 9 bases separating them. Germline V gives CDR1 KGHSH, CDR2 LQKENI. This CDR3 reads CASSPRDSGNTIYF. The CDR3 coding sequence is TGTGCCAGCTCACCGCGCGACAGTGGAAACACCATATATTTT.

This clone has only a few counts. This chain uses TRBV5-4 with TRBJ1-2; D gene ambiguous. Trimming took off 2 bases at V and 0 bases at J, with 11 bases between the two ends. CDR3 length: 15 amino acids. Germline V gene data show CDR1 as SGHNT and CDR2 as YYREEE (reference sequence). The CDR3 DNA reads TGTGCCAGCAGCTTCCGACAATACGCTAACTATGGCTACACCTTC. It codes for CASSFRQYANYGYTF.

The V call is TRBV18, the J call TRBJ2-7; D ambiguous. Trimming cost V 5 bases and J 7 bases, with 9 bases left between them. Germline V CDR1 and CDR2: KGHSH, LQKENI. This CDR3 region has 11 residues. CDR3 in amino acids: CASSASGEQYF. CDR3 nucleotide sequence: TGTGCCAGCTCAGCCTCCGGGGAGCAGTACTTC.

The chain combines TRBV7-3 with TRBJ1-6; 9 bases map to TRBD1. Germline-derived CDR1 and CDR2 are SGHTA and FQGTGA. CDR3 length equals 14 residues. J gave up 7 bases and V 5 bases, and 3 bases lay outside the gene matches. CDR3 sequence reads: CASSPGQGNSPLHF. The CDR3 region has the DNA TGTGCCAGCAGCCCGGGACAGGGAAATTCACCCCTCCACTTT.

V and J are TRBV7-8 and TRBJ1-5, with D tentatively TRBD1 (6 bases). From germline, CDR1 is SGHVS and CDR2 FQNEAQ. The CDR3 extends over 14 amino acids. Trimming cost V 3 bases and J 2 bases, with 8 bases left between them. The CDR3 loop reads CASSFTGRNQPQHF. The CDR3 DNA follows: TGTGCCAGCAGCTTCACAGGGCGCAATCAGCCCCAGCATTTT.

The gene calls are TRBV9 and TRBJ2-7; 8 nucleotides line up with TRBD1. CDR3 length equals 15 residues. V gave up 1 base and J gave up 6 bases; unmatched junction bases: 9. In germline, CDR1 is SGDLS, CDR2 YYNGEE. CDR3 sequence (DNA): TGTGCCAGCAGCGTAATGGGGACAGGATATAGCGAGCAGTACTTC. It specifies CASSVMGTGYSEQYF.

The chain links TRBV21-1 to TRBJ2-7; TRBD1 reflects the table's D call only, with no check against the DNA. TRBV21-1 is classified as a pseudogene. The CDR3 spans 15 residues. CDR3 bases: TGTGCCAGCAGCAGGCGCAGGGGTACCTCCTACGAGCAGTACTTC. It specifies CASSRRRGTSYEQYF.

In nucleotides, the CDR3 is TGTGCCAGCAGCCCGGGACAGGGGAAGATAAACTATGGCTACACCTTC. This codes for CASSPGQGKINYGYTF. This chain uses TRBV27 with TRBJ1-2; 10 bases line up with TRBD1. V lost 6 bases to trimming and J lost 2 bases; unmatched junction nucleotides: 9. Per the germline V gene, CDR1 is MNHEY and CDR2 is SMNVEV (reference sequence). This CDR3 region has 16 residues.

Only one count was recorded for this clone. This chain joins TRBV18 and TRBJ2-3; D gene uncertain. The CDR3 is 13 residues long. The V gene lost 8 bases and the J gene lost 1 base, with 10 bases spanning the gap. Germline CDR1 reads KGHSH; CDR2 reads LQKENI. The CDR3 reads CASLSGGTDTQYF. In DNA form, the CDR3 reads TGTGCCAGCCTTTCAGGTGGCACAGATACGCAGTATTTT.

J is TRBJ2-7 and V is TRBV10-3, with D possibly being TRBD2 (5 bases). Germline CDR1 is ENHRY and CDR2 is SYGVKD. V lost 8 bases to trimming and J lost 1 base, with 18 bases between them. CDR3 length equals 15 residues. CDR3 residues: CAIGGRLSLSYEQYF. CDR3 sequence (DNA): TGTGCCATCGGAGGCAGGCTTTCGTTATCCTACGAGCAGTACTTC.

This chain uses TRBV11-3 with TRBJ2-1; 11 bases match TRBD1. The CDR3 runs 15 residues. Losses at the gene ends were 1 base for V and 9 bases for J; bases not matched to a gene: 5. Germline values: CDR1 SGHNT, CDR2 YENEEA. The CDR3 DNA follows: TGTGCCAGCAGCTTAGTTGGGACAGGGGGAAGTGAGCAGTTCTTC. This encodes CASSLVGTGGSEQFF. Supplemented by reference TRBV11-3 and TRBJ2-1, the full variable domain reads EAGVVQSPRYKIIEKKQPVAFWCNPISGHNTLYWYLQNLGQGPELLIRYENEEAVDDSQLPKDRFSAERLKGVDSTLKIQPAELGDSAVYLCASSLVGTGGSEQFFGPGTRLTVL.

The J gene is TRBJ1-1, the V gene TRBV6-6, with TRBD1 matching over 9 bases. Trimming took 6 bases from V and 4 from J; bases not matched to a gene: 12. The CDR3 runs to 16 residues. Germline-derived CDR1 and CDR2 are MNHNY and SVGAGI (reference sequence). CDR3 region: CASRGTGPHAGTEAFF. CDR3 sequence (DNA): TGTGCCAGCAGGGGGACAGGGCCCCATGCGGGCACTGAAGCTTTCTTT.

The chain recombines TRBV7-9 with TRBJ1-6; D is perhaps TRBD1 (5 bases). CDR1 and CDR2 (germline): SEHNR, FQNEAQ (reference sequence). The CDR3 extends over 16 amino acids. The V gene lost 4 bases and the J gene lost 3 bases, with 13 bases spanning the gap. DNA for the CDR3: TGTGCCAGCAGCTCAATTTCTAGGGGCTATAATTCACCCCTCCACTTT. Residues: CASSSISRGYNSPLHF.

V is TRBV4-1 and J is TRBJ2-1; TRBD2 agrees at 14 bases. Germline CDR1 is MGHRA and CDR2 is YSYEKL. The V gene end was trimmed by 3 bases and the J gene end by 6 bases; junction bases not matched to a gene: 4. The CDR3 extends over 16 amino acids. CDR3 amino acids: CASSQTSGGASNEQFF. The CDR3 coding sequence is TGCGCCAGCAGCCAGACTAGCGGGGGGGCCTCCAATGAGCAGTTCTTC.

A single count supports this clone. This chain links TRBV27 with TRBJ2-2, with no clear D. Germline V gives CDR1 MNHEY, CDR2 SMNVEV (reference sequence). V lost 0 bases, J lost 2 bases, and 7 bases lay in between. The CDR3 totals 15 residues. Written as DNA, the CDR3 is TGTGCCAGCAGTTTATCTGGCAGAAACACCGGGGAGCTGTTTTTT. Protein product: CASSLSGRNTGELFF.

The CDR3 nucleotides read TGTGCCAGCAGCGGGACTAGCGGGGTTGCCGGGGAGCTGTTTTTT. This codes for CASSGTSGVAGELFF. This chain uses TRBV9 with TRBJ2-2; 12 nucleotides match TRBD2. V trimming: 3 bases; J trimming: 6 bases; junction bases outside the gene matches: 3. CDR1 SGDLS and CDR2 YYNGEE come from the germline V gene. This CDR3 contains 15 residues. Full variable domain (remainder filled in from reference TRBV9 and TRBJ2-2): DSGVTQTPKHLITATGQRVTLRCSPRSGDLSVYWYQQSLDQGLQFLIQYYNGEERAKGNILERFSAQQFPDLHSELNLSSLELGDSALYFCASSGTSGVAGELFFGEGSRLTVL.

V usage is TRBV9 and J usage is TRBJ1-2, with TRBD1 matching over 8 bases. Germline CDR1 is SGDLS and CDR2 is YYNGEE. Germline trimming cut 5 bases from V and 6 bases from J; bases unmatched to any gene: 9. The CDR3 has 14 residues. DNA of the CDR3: TGTGCCAGCAGTGGGACAGGACGGCAAAATGGCTACACCTTC. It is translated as CASSGTGRQNGYTF.

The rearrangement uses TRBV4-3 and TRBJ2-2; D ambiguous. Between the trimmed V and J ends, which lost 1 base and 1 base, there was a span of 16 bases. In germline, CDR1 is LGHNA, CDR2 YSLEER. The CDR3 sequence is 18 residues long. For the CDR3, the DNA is TGCGCCAGCAGCCAAGCCATCAGAATAGACTGGAACACCGGGGAGCTGTTTTTT. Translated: CASSQAIRIDWNTGELFF.

CDR3 in amino acids: CASSDGQGAYGNQPQHF. Here the CDR3 DNA reads TGTGCCAGCTCCGACGGACAGGGGGCGTATGGCAATCAGCCCCAGCATTTT. The J gene is TRBJ1-5, the V gene TRBV18, with 11 nucleotides matching TRBD1. V was clipped by 6 bases and J by 2 bases; unmatched bases: 9. The CDR3 is 17 amino acids. Per germline, CDR1 KGHSH and CDR2 LQKENI.

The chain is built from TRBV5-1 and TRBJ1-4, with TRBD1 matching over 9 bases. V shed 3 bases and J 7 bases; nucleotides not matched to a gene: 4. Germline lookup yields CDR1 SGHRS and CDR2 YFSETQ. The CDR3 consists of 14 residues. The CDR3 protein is CASSSGTGREKLFF. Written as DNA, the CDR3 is TGCGCCAGCAGCTCCGGGACAGGGCGTGAAAAACTGTTTTTT.

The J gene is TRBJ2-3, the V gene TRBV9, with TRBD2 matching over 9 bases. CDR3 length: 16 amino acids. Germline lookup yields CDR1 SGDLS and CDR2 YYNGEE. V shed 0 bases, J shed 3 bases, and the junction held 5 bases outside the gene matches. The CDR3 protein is CASSVVAGGHTDTQYF. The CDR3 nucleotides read TGTGCCAGCAGCGTAGTGGCGGGGGGGCATACAGATACGCAGTATTTT.

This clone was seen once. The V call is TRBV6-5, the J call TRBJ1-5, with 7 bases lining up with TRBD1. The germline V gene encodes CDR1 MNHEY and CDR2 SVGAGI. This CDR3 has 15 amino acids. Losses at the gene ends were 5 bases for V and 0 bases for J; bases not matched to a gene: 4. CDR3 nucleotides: TGTGCCAGCAGTGCGACAGGGTCTAGCAATCAGCCCCAGCATTTT. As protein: CASSATGSSNQPQHF.